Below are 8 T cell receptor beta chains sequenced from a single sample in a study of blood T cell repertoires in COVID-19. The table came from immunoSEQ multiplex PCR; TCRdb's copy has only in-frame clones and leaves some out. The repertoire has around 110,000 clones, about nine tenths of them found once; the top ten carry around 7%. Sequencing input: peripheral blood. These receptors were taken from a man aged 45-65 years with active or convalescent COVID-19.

CDR3 residues: CASSLSGLFSGNTIYF. The CDR3, as DNA: TGTGCCAGCAGTTTATCAGGGCTCTTCTCTGGAAACACCATATATTTT. The V and J genes are TRBV28 and TRBJ1-3; D perhaps matches TRBD1 (5 bases). Germline CDR1 is MDHEN and CDR2 is SYDVKM. Trimming stripped 1 base from V and 0 bases from J, with 10 bases between. The CDR3 length is 16 residues.

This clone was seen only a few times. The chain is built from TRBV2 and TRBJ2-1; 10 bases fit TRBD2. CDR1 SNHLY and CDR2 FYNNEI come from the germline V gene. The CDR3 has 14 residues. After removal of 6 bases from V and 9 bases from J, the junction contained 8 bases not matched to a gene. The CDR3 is CASSAGLAQGEQFF. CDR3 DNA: TGTGCCAGCAGCGCGGGACTAGCGCAGGGTGAGCAGTTCTTC. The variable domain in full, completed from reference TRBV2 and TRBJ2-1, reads EPEVTQTPSHQVTQMGQEVILRCVPISNHLYFYWYRQILGQKVEFLVSFYNNEISEKSEIFDDQFSVERPDGSNFTLKIRSTKLEDSAMYFCASSAGLAQGEQFFGPGTRLTVL.

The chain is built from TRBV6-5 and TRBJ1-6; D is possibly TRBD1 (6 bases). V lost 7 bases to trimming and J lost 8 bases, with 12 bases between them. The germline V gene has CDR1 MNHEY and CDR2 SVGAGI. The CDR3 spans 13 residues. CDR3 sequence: CASKRRGDSPLHF. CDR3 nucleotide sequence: TGTGCCAGCAAACGCAGGGGAGATTCACCCCTCCACTTT.

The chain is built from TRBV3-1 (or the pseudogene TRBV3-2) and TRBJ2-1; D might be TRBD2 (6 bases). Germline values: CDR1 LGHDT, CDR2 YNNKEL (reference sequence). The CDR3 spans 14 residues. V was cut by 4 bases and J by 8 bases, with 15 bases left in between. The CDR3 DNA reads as TGTGCCAGCAGCCCGGGACTTACTCAGGATGAGCAGTTCTTC. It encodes CASSPGLTQDEQFF.

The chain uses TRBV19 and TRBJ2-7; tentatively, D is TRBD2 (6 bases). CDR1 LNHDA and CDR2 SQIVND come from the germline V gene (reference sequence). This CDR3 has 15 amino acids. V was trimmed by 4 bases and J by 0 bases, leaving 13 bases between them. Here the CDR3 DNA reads TGTGCCAGTAGTACCGGACTAATCCCCTCCTACGAGCAGTACTTC. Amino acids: CASSTGLIPSYEQYF.

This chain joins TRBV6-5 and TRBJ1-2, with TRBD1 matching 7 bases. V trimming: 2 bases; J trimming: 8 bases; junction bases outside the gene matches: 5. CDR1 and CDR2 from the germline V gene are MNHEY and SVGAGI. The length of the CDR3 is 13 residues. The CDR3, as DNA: TGTGCCAGCAGTTACCGACAGGGACAGGGCTACACCTTC. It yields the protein CASSYRQGQGYTF.

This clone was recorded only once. The CDR3 DNA reads as TGTGCCAGCAGTTTATGGGACAGTTCCTACGAGCAGTACTTC. It encodes CASSLWDSSYEQYF. V usage is TRBV28 and J usage is TRBJ2-7; TRBD1 might be the D (6 bases). The V gene lost 0 bases and the J gene lost 1 base, with 7 bases spanning the gap. Germline V gene lookup returns CDR1 MDHEN and CDR2 SYDVKM. This CDR3 has 14 amino acids.

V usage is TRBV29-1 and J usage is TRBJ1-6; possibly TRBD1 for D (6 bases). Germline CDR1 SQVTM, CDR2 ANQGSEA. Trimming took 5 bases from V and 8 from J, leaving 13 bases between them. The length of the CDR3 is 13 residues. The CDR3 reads CSVSGAGDSPLHF. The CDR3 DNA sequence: TGCAGCGTTAGTGGGGCAGGGGATTCACCCCTCCACTTT.